This is a list of T cell receptor beta chains from one sample in a study of PD-1 blockade in classical Hodgkin lymphoma. Some clones are missing from TCRdb's copy, which holds only in-frame ones; the method was immunoSEQ multiplex PCR. The data show approximately 17,000 clones, approximately 84% seen once. The sequenced sample consisted of peripheral blood mononuclear cells (PBMCs). These receptors were obtained from a human donor with classical Hodgkin lymphoma. Both conserved end residues are part of each CDR3. D genes are given only for firm matches. The size of a clone is reported for some rows only, either as once, few or many, or as a class for expanded clones.

d_call clone_size j_call v_call cdr3_aa cdr3_nt
NA NA TRBJ1-5 TRBV28 CASSLVGLGAKGNQPQHF TGTGCCAGCAGTTTAGTAGGGTTGGGTGCCAAAGGCAATCAGCCCCAGCATTTT
TRBD2 few TRBJ2-7 TRBV5-3 CASSLEGLAGGEQYF TGTGCCAGCAGCTTGGAGGGACTAGCGGGAGGTGAGCAGTACTTC
NA NA TRBJ2-7 TRBV5-1 CASSLVASYEQYF TGCGCCAGCAGCTTGGTGGCTTCCTACGAGCAGTACTTC
NA NA TRBJ2-3 TRBV11-2 CASSALWGSTDTQYF TGTGCCAGCAGCGCATTATGGGGGTCCACAGATACGCAGTATTTT
TRBD1 few TRBJ2-7 TRBV29-1 CSVVTGGDFYEQYF TGCAGCGTTGTGACAGGGGGTGACTTCTACGAGCAGTACTTC
NA NA TRBJ1-5 TRBV11-2 CASSLAANQPQHF TGTGCCAGCAGCTTAGCTGCCAATCAGCCCCAGCATTTT
TRBD2 few TRBJ2-7 TRBV11-2 CASSFTAGAGEQYF TGTGCCAGCAGCTTCACTGCGGGAGCGGGGGAGCAGTACTTC
TRBD1 NA TRBJ2-7 TRBV7-9 CASSTGQGSDEQYF TGTGCCAGCAGCACGGGACAGGGGTCTGACGAGCAGTACTTC
NA NA TRBJ2-3 TRBV21-1 CASTGTRGDTQYF TGTGCCAGTACCGGGACTAGGGGGGATACGCAGTATTTT
TRBD2 NA TRBJ2-7 TRBV19 CASSIELGRAHEQYF TGTGCCAGTAGTATAGAGCTCGGGAGGGCCCACGAGCAGTACTTC
NA NA TRBJ2-5 TRBV18 CASSPPWQEETQYF TGTGCCAGCTCACCACCGTGGCAGGAAGAGACCCAGTACTTC
TRBD2 NA TRBJ2-7 TRBV6-1 CASTLDWAGDEQYF TGTGCCAGCACCCTCGACTGGGCGGGGGACGAGCAGTACTTC
NA NA TRBJ2-5 TRBV7-9 CASSGAGWRAETQYF TGTGCCAGCAGTGGGGCAGGGTGGAGGGCAGAGACCCAGTACTTC
TRBD2 NA TRBJ2-7 TRBV2 CASSAGGRRHEQYF TGTGCCAGCAGTGCCGGCGGGAGACGCCACGAGCAGTACTTC
NA once TRBJ1-2 TRBV20-1 CSVGGNYGYTF TGCAGTGTCGGGGGGAACTATGGCTACACCTTC
NA NA TRBJ2-2 TRBV10-3 CAITEGMGAGELFF TGTGCCATCACAGAGGGGATGGGTGCCGGGGAGCTGTTTTTT
NA NA TRBJ1-5 TRBV19 CASSITGTRDQPQHF TGTGCCAGTAGTATCACCGGGACAAGGGATCAGCCCCAGCATTTT
TRBD1 NA TRBJ2-7 TRBV6-1 CAISDRGPYEQYF TGTGCCATCTCAGACAGGGGGCCCTACGAGCAGTACTTC
NA few TRBJ1-5 TRBV9 CASSVGFGDPGNQPQHF TGTGCCAGCAGCGTAGGGTTCGGGGATCCGGGCAATCAGCCCCAGCATTTT
NA NA TRBJ2-1 TRBV13 CASSPGQHYNEQFF TGTGCCAGCAGCCCCGGACAGCATTACAATGAGCAGTTCTTC
TRBD1 NA TRBJ2-5 TRBV6-6 CATRPTGGIETQYF TGTGCCACCCGCCCGACAGGGGGGATTGAGACCCAGTACTTC
NA once TRBJ1-2 TRBV25-1 CASSEFGTNGYTF TGTGCCAGCAGTGAATTCGGTACAAATGGCTACACCTTC
NA NA TRBJ1-2 TRBV18 CASSSPRDGYTF TGTGCCAGCTCTTCCCCCAGGGACGGCTACACCTTC
TRBD1 few TRBJ1-2 TRBV7-8 CASSLGGQGARYGYTF TGTGCCAGCAGCTTAGGGGGCCAGGGGGCGCGGTATGGCTACACCTTC
NA NA TRBJ2-7 TRBV2 CASSGTSYEQYF TGTGCCAGCAGTGGGACCTCCTACGAGCAGTACTTC
NA few TRBJ2-3 TRBV19 CASSNPIQGDTQYF TGTGCCAGTAGTAACCCAATACAGGGAGATACGCAGTATTTT
NA NA TRBJ1-1 TRBV19 CASSMNTEAFF TGTGCCAGTAGTATGAACACTGAAGCTTTCTTT
TRBD1 NA TRBJ1-2 TRBV6-1 CASSEVDRGSFF TGTGCCAGCAGTGAAGTCGACAGGGGCTCCTTCTTC
NA NA TRBJ1-5 TRBV18 CASSPGQASNQPQHF TGTGCCAGCTCACCAGGGCAGGCCAGCAATCAGCCCCAGCATTTT